The sequence of this T cell receptor beta chain was determined in a study of cytomegalovirus exposure and HLA in healthy donors. A remark on this clone: Its specificity is unknown.

General observations from the study: The listing of 150 to 200 TCR beta chains classed them as cytomegalovirus-associated.

V was pared by 3 bases and J by 0 bases, with 11 bases between. CDR3 length equals 15 residues. The germline V gene encodes CDR1 SEHNR and CDR2 FQNEAQ (reference sequence). Assay used: immunoSEQ multiplex PCR; TCRdb lists only in-frame clones, some missing. The sample records 50,000 to 70,000 clones, roughly 95% being singletons. The TCR sequence derives from a woman younger than 35 in good health and CMV-seropositive. V usage is TRBV7-9 and J usage is TRBJ1-2; no firm D call. What was sequenced was PBMCs. The CDR3 spells CASSFNLGANYGYTF. The CDR3, as DNA: TGTGCCAGCAGCTTCAATCTGGGAGCTAACTATGGCTACACCTTC.